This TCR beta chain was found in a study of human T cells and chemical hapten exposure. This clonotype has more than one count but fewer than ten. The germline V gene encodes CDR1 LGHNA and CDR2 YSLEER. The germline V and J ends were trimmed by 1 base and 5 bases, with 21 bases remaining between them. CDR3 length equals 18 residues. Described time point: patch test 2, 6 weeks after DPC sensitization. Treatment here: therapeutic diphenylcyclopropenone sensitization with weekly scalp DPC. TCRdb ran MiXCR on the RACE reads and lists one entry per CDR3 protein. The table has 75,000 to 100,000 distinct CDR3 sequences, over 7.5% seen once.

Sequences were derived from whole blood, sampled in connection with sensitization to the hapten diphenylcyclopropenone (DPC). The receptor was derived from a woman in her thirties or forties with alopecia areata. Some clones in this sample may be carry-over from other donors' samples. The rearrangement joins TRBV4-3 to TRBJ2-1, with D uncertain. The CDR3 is CASSQALPHQLLDNEQFF. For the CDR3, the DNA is TGCGCCAGCAGCCAAGCTCTGCCCCACCAACTTTTAGACAATGAGCAGTTCTTC.